The 10 T cell receptor beta chains listed next were all sequenced from one sample in a study of beta chain features in type 1 diabetes. Their antigen targets remain unknown. Whole-study results and caveats: Among all four CD4+ subsets, Type 1 diabetes patients had TCRB CDR3s that were moderately but significantly shorter.

What was sequenced were expressed TCRB transcripts, since all of the isolated RNA had been reverse transcribed. Measured with immunoSEQ multiplex PCR; TCRdb has only the in-frame clones, and not every one. The top ten hold roughly 1.4% of the sample, which has 50,000 or so clones, roughly two fifths seen once. The sequenced sample was Tregs from blood. These receptors all stem from a man aged 25-45 years with type 1 diabetes.

V is TRBV5-1 and J is TRBJ2-2, with 7 bases that match TRBD2. CDR1 is SGHRS, CDR2 YFSETQ, per germline. The V gene end was trimmed by 2 bases and the J gene end by 5 bases; junction bases not matched to a gene: 9. CDR3 size: 16 residues. CDR3 sequence: CASSFEAGAGTGELFF. The CDR3 DNA reads TGCGCCAGCAGCTTCGAGGCGGGAGCGGGAACCGGGGAGCTGTTTTTT.

This clone was seen a handful of times. The rearrangement uses TRBV19 and TRBJ2-1, with 11 bases aligning to TRBD2. Germline CDR1 LNHDA, CDR2 SQIVND (reference sequence). V shed 5 bases, J shed 5 bases, and the junction held 8 bases outside the gene matches. This CDR3 contains 16 residues. CDR3 DNA sequence: TGTGCCAGTAGTCCCCATAGCGGGAGGGTCAACAATGAGCAGTTCTTC. Encoded protein: CASSPHSGRVNNEQFF.

This clone was seen only a few times. The gene calls are TRBV6-1 and TRBJ2-1; 11 bases map to TRBD2. This CDR3 has 15 amino acids. V shed 7 bases and J 5 bases; nucleotides not matched to a gene: 7. Per germline, CDR1 MNHNS and CDR2 SASEGT. This CDR3 is CASTAGTSGNNEQFF. CDR3 bases: TGTGCCAGCACCGCCGGGACTAGCGGTAACAATGAGCAGTTCTTC.

The chain links TRBV18 to TRBJ2-7; a weak D match, TRBD2 (6 bases). CDR1 KGHSH and CDR2 LQKENI come from the germline V gene. There are 16 residues in the CDR3. V shed 4 bases and J shed 5 bases, with 21 bases lying between them. The DNA of the CDR3 is TGTGCCAGCTCACTCCTAGGAACGGGGGTTGCCCACGAGCAGTACTTC. Its translation is CASSLLGTGVAHEQYF.

The CDR3 DNA follows: TGTGCCAGCAGCGGGGGACAGGGCTCCTACAATGAGCAGTTCTTC. As protein: CASSGGQGSYNEQFF. The chain links TRBV7-2 to TRBJ2-1; 9 bases are a match to TRBD1. The CDR3 totals 15 residues. Trimming cost V 5 bases and J 0 bases; bases outside gene matches: 2. Germline V gene sequence: CDR1 SGHTA, CDR2 FQGNSA.

The chain combines TRBV15 with TRBJ2-7; 12 bases are shared with TRBD2. CDR3 size: 15 residues. Per germline, CDR1 LNHNV and CDR2 YYDKDF (reference sequence). V was pared by 1 base and J by 3 bases, with 1 base of the junction left unmatched. CDR3 DNA sequence: TGTGCCACCAGCAGAGTGACTAGCGGGAGCTACGAGCAGTACTTC. Translating gives CATSRVTSGSYEQYF.

The chain employs TRBV4-1 and TRBJ2-5; TRBD2 agrees at 7 bases. CDR1 is MGHRA and CDR2 is YSYEKL in the germline V gene. This CDR3 is built from 16 residues. V was pared by 4 bases and J by 4 bases, with 12 bases of the junction left unmatched. The CDR3 here is CASSPQGQGGRETQYF. Written as DNA, the CDR3 is TGCGCCAGCAGCCCCCAGGGCCAGGGAGGGAGAGAGACCCAGTACTTC.

This chain connects TRBV7-9 to TRBJ1-2; TRBD1 might be the D (5 bases). Germline V gene data show CDR1 as SEHNR and CDR2 as FQNEAQ (reference sequence). The CDR3 is made up of 15 amino acids. V was shortened by 5 bases and J by 0 bases, with 13 bases between the two germline ends. The CDR3 sequence: CASSQTGTTNYGYTF. The CDR3 bases are TGTGCCAGCAGCCAAACAGGAACTACTAACTATGGCTACACCTTC. The full variable domain, rest sourced from reference TRBV7-9 and TRBJ1-2, is DTGVSQNPRHKITKRGQNVTFRCDPISEHNRLYWYRQTLGQGPEFLTYFQNEAQLEKSRLLSDRFSAERPKGSFSTLEIQRTEQGDSAMYLCASSQTGTTNYGYTFGSGTRLTVV.

CDR3: CASSSRTSGSGNEQFF. Here the CDR3 DNA reads TGTGCCAGCAGTAGCCGGACTAGCGGGAGTGGGAATGAGCAGTTCTTC. The rearrangement links TRBV2 to TRBJ2-1; 13 nucleotides match TRBD2. The CDR3 totals 16 residues. Germline CDR1 reads SNHLY; CDR2 reads FYNNEI. Trimming cost V 5 bases and J 7 bases; bases outside gene matches: 8.

This clone was observed a handful of times. The chain carries TRBV7-8 and TRBJ2-5; TRBD2 aligns across 7 bases. The end of the DNA aligns better with TRBJ2-7, so the J call may be wrong. The CDR3 contains 14 residues. Germline V gives CDR1 SGHVS, CDR2 FQNEAQ. CDR3 loop: CASSLLAASYEQYF. CDR3 DNA sequence: TGTGCCAGCAGCTTACTAGCGGCCTCCTACGAGCAGTACTTC.